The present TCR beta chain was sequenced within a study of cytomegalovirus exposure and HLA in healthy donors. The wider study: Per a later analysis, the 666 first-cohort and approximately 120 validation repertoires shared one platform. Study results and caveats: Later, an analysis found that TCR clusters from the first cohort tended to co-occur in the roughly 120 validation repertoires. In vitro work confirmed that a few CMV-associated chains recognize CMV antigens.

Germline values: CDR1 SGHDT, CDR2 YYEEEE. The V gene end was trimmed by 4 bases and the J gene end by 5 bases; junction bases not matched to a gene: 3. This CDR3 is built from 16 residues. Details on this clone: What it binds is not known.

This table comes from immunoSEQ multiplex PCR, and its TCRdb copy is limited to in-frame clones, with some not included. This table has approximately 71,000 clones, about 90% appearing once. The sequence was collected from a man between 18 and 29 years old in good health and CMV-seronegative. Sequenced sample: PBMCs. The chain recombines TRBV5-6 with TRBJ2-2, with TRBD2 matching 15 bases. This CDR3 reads CASSAGTSGRTGELFF. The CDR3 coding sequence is TGTGCCAGCAGCGCTGGGACTAGCGGGAGGACCGGGGAGCTGTTTTTT.